This T cell receptor beta chain was captured by sequencing in a study of blood T cell repertoires in COVID-19. The data were produced by immunoSEQ multiplex PCR, yet TCRdb's version contains in-frame clones alone and is incomplete. The sample consists of about 68,000 clones, roughly 90% of them appearing once. Germline V gene data show CDR1 as SGHAT and CDR2 as FQNNGV. The CDR3 contains 14 residues. Trimming removed 5 bases at V and 1 base at J, with 11 bases between. This sequence was found in a man aged 40-55 years with COVID-19, enrolled during active disease. This chain uses TRBV11-2 with TRBJ1-1; the D gene is possibly TRBD1 (5 bases). The sample consisted of peripheral blood. CDR3 sequence: CASSNYDRNTEAFF. The CDR3 DNA follows: TGTGCCAGCAGCAACTACGACAGGAACACTGAAGCTTTCTTT.